This is a list of T cell receptor beta chains from one sample in a study of blood T cell repertoires in COVID-19. Clones were sequenced by immunoSEQ multiplex PCR, and TCRdb holds only the in-frame ones, with some missing. The profile shows over 200,000 clones, approximately 86% of them singletons. Source material: peripheral blood. The receptors stem from a man aged 18 to 29 with active or convalescent COVID-19. The CDR3 runs from the conserved cysteine through the conserved F or W. The D gene is left open where the match is weak. Size is stated for part of the rows, as once, few or many counts, or as a class when the clone is expanded.

>.|.|TRBV28|TRBJ1-2
CASSLQAGVTNYGYTF
TGTGCCAGCAGTTTACAGGCAGGGGTCACAAACTATGGCTACACCTTC
>TRBD1|.|TRBV28|TRBJ1-4
CASSSPGTGSGKLFF
TGTGCCAGCAGCTCGCCCGGGACAGGGTCAGGGAAACTGTTTTTT
>.|.|TRBV5-1|TRBJ1-6
CASGAGAGFSPLHF
TGCGCCAGCGGGGCGGGGGCCGGTTTTTCACCCCTCCACTTT
>TRBD2|.|TRBV4-2|TRBJ2-7
CASSQDPAGGFGSYEQYF
TGTGCCAGCAGCCAAGATCCAGCGGGAGGGTTCGGTTCCTACGAGCAGTACTTC
>.|.|TRBV19|TRBJ2-3
CASSISGGTSDTQYF
TGTGCCAGTAGTATAAGTGGCGGGACCTCAGATACGCAGTATTTT
>TRBD1|.|TRBV5-6|TRBJ2-7
CASSLIPGTGVNEQYF
TGTGCCAGCAGCCTGATCCCCGGGACAGGGGTTAACGAGCAGTACTTC
>.|.|TRBV7-7|TRBJ2-3
CASSLAGASTDTQYF
TGTGCCAGCAGCTTGGCGGGCGCTAGCACAGATACGCAGTATTTT
>TRBD1|once|TRBV5-6|TRBJ1-3
CASSSDRAGNTIYF
TGTGCCAGCAGCTCGGACAGGGCTGGAAACACCATATATTTT
>TRBD1|.|TRBV27|TRBJ2-7
CASSGPGGPYEQYF
TGTGCCAGCAGTGGGCCAGGGGGCCCCTACGAGCAGTACTTC
>.|.|TRBV15|TRBJ2-7
CATGRGRSSYEQYF
TGTGCCACCGGGAGAGGGAGGAGCTCCTACGAGCAGTACTTC
>TRBD2|.|TRBV7-2|TRBJ2-1
CASRRGGSSYNEQFF
TGTGCCAGCAGGCGGGGCGGGAGCTCCTACAATGAGCAGTTCTTC
>.|.|TRBV27|TRBJ2-7
CASSFSRGRSYEQYF
TGTGCCAGCAGTTTTTCAAGAGGAAGGTCCTACGAGCAGTACTTC
>.|.|TRBV28|TRBJ1-2
CASSRPGYGYTF
TGTGCCAGCAGTCGGCCGGGCTATGGCTACACCTTC
>TRBD1|.|TRBV5-6|TRBJ2-2
CASSAGTGIGTGELFF
TGTGCCAGCAGCGCTGGGACAGGGATAGGCACCGGGGAGCTGTTTTTT
>TRBD1|.|TRBV7-2|TRBJ1-2
CASTGTVRESGGYTF
TGTGCCAGCACCGGGACAGTCCGTGAAAGCGGTGGCTACACCTTC
>TRBD1|.|TRBV19|TRBJ1-5
CASKVPGTGSNQPQHF
TGTGCCAGTAAGGTCCCCGGGACAGGTAGCAATCAGCCCCAGCATTTT
>.|few|TRBV6-1|TRBJ1-1
CASSEAWGVEAFF
TGTGCCAGCAGTGAAGCATGGGGGGTTGAAGCTTTCTTT
>.|.|TRBV5-1|TRBJ1-1
CASSLARGRTEAFF
TGCGCCAGCAGCTTGGCTAGGGGTCGGACTGAAGCTTTCTTT
>TRBD1|.|TRBV25-1|TRBJ1-3
CASSGRDRSSGNTIYF
TGTGCCAGCAGTGGGAGGGACAGGAGCTCTGGAAACACCATATATTTT
>TRBD2|.|TRBV28|TRBJ2-3
CASSLGLAGARDTQYF
TGTGCCAGCAGCTTGGGACTAGCGGGAGCACGGGATACGCAGTATTTT
>.|.|TRBV7-7|TRBJ2-1
CASSQPQGEQFF
TGTGCTAGCAGCCAACCCCAGGGTGAGCAGTTCTTC
>.|.|TRBV5-1|TRBJ2-5
CASSRASGVETQYF
TGCGCCAGCAGTCGCGCGTCAGGGGTGGAGACCCAGTACTTC
>TRBD1|once|TRBV7-9|TRBJ1-2
CASSSTGTGSNYGYTF
TGTGCCAGCAGCTCCACCGGGACAGGGAGTAACTATGGCTACACCTTC
>.|.|TRBV7-9|TRBJ2-7
CASSLRTISGEQYF
TGTGCCAGCAGCTTACGGACTATATCTGGCGAGCAGTACTTC
>.|.|TRBV10-3|TRBJ1-1
CAISENQGTEAFF
TGTGCCATCAGTGAGAACCAGGGCACTGAAGCTTTCTTT
>.|.|TRBV29-1|TRBJ2-1
CSGNPGSGSYNEQFF
TGCAGCGGCAACCCGGGGAGCGGTAGCTACAATGAGCAGTTCTTC
>.|.|TRBV2|TRBJ1-5
CASSRDSNQPQHF
TGTGCCAGCAGCAGGGATAGCAATCAGCCCCAGCATTTT
>.|few|TRBV10-1|TRBJ2-5
CASSTTGQRVTQYF
TGCGCCAGCTCTACTACCGGACAGAGAGTGACCCAGTACTTC
>.|.|TRBV9|TRBJ1-3
CASSVSRNGNTIYF
TGTGCCAGCAGCGTATCCAGGAACGGAAACACCATATATTTT
>TRBD1|.|TRBV19|TRBJ1-5
CASAPDRQPPRPQHF
TGTGCCAGTGCCCCGGACAGGCAACCTCCTCGGCCCCAGCATTTT
>.|.|TRBV5-1|TRBJ2-2
CASSRDFTGELFF
TGCGCCAGCAGCCGGGACTTCACCGGGGAGCTGTTTTTT
>TRBD1|.|TRBV10-2|TRBJ2-7
CASSETGTGNYEQYF
TGCGCCAGCAGTGAGACCGGGACAGGGAACTACGAGCAGTACTTC
>TRBD2|.|TRBV6-5|TRBJ2-7
CASSLATSGYEQYF
TGTGCCAGCAGCTTAGCGACTAGCGGCTACGAGCAGTACTTC